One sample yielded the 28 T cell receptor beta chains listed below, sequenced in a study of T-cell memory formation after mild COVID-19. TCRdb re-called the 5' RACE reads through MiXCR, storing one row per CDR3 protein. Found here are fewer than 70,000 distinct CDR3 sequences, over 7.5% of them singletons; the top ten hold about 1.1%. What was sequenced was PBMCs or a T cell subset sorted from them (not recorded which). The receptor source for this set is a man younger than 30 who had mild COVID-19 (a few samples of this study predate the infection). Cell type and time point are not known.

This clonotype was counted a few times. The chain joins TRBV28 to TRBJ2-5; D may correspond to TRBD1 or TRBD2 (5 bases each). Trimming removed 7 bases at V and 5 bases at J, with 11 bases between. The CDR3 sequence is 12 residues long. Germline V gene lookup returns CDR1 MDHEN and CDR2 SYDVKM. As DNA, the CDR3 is TGTGCCAGCAATGGGGGTCGGGAGACCCAGTACTTC. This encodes CASNGGRETQYF.

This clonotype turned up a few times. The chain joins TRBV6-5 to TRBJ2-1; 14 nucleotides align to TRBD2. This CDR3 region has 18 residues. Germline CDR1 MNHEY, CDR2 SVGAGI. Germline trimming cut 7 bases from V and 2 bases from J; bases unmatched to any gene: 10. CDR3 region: CASTGTTSGGGPYNEQFF. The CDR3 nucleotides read TGTGCCAGCACAGGGACGACTAGCGGGGGGGGACCCTACAATGAGCAGTTCTTC.

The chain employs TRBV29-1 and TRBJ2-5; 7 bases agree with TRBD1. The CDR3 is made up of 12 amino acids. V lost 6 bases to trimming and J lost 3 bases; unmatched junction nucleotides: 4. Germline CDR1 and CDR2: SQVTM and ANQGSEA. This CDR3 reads CSVGTGEETQYF. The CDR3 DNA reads TGCAGCGTCGGCACAGGGGAAGAGACCCAGTACTTC.

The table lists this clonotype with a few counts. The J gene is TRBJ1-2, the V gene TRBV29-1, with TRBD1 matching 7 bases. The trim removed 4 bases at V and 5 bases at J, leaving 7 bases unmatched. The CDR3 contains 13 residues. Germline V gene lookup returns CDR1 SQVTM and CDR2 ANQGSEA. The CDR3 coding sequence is TGCAGCGTTGGAGGGGGCGCGAGTTATGGCTACACCTTC. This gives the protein CSVGGGASYGYTF.

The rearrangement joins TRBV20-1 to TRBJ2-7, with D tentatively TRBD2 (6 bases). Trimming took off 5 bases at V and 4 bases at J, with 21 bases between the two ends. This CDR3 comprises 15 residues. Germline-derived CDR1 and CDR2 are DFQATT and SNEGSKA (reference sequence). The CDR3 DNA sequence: TGCAGTGCTGTACCCGCGGGACTCCTTGGGTACGAGCAGTACTTC. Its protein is CSAVPAGLLGYEQYF.

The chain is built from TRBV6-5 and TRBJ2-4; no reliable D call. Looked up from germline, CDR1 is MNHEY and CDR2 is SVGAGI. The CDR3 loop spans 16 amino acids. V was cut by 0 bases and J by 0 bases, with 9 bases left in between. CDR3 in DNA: TGTGCCAGCAGTTACTCGTTGGCCGTAGCCAAAAACATTCAGTACTTC. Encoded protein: CASSYSLAVAKNIQYF.

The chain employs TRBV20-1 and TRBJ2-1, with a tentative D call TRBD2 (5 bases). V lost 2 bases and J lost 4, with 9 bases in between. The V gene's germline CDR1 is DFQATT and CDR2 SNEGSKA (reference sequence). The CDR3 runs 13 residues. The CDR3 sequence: CSARSGHYNEQFF. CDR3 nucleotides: TGCAGTGCTAGAAGCGGCCATTACAATGAGCAGTTCTTC.

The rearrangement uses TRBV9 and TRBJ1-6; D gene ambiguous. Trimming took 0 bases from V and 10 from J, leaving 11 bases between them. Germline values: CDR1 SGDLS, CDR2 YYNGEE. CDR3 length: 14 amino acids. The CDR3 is CASSVVPSESPLHF. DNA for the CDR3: TGTGCCAGCAGCGTAGTACCCTCGGAGTCACCCCTCCACTTT.

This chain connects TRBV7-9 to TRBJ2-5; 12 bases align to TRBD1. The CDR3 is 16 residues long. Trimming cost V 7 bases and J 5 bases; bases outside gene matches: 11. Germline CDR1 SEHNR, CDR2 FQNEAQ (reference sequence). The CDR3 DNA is TGTGCCAGCACTTTAGGGGACAGGGGGCGCCGGGAGACCCAGTACTTC. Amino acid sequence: CASTLGDRGRRETQYF.

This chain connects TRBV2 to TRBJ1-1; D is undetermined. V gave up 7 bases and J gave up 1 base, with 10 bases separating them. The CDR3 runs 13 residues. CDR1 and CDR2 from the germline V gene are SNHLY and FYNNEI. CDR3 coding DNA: TGTGCCAGCAAGAGAGACGGGAACACTGAAGCTTTCTTT. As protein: CASKRDGNTEAFF. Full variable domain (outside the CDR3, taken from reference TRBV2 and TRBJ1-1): EPEVTQTPSHQVTQMGQEVILRCVPISNHLYFYWYRQILGQKVEFLVSFYNNEISEKSEIFDDQFSVERPDGSNFTLKIRSTKLEDSAMYFCASKRDGNTEAFFGQGTRLTVV.

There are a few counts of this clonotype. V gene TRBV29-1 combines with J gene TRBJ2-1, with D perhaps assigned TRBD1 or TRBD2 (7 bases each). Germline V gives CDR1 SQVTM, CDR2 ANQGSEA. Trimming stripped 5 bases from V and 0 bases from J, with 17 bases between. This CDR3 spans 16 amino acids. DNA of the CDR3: TGCAGCGTTCAGGGGGGGGGGGCACCCTCCTACAATGAGCAGTTCTTC. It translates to CSVQGGGAPSYNEQFF.

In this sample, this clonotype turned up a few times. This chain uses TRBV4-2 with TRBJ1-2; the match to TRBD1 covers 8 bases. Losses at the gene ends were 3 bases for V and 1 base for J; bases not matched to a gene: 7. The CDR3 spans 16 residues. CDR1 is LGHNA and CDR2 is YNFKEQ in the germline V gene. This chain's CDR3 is CASSQVGTGDNYGYTF. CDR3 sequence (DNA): TGTGCCAGCAGCCAGGTCGGGACAGGCGATAACTATGGCTACACCTTC.

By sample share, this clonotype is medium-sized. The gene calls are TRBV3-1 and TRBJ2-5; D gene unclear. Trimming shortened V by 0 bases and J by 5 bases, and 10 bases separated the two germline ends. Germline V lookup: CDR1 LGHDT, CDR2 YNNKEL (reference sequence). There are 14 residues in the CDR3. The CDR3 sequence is CASSQDIMIETQYF. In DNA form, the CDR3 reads TGTGCCAGCAGCCAAGATATCATGATCGAGACCCAGTACTTC.

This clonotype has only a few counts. The CDR3 region has the DNA TGTGCCAGCAGCTTAGGGCTGGGAAAGACCCAGTACTTC. This gives the protein CASSLGLGKTQYF. The rearrangement links TRBV11-3 to TRBJ2-5; D not certain. The germline V gene encodes CDR1 SGHNT and CDR2 YENEEA. Trimming stripped 1 base from V and 6 bases from J, with 9 bases between. CDR3 length: 13 residues.

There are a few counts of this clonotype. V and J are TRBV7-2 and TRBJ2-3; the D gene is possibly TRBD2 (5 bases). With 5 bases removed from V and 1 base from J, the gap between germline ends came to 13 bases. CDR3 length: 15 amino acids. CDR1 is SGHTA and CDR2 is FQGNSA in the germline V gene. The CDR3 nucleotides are TGTGCCAGCAGCAAAAGGTTGAGGGGCACAGATACGCAGTATTTT. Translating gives CASSKRLRGTDTQYF.

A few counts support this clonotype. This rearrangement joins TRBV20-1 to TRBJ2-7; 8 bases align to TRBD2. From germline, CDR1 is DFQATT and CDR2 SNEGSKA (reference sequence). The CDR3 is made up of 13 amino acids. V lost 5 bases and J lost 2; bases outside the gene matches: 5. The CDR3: CSAASGGTYEQYF. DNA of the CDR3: TGCAGTGCTGCAAGCGGGGGTACCTACGAGCAGTACTTC.

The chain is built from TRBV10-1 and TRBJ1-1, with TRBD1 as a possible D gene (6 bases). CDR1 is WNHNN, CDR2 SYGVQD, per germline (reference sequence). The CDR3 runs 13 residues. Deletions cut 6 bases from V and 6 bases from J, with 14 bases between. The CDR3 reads CASSPRGIAEAFF. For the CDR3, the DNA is TGCGCCAGCAGCCCAAGGGGGATCGCTGAAGCTTTCTTT.

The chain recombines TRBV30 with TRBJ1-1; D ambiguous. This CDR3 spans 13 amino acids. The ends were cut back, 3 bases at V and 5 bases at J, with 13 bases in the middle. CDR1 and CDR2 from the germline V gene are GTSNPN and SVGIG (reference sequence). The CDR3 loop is CAWSRQERTEAFF. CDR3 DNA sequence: TGTGCCTGGAGCCGGCAGGAAAGGACTGAAGCTTTCTTT.

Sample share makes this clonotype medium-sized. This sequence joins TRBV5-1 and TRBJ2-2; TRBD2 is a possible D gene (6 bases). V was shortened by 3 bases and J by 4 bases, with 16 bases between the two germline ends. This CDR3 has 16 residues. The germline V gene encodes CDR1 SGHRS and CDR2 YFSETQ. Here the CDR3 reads CASSSGPGEGTGELFF. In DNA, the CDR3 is TGCGCCAGCAGCTCGGGCCCGGGAGAAGGCACCGGGGAGCTGTTTTTT.

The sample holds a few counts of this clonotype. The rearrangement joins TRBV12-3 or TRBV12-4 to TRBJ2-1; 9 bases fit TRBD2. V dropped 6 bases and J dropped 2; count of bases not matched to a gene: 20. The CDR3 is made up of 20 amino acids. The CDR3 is CASSPRRQRGVRIPYNEQFF. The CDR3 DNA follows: TGTGCCAGCAGCCCACGGCGCCAGCGGGGGGTCCGGATCCCCTACAATGAGCAGTTCTTC.

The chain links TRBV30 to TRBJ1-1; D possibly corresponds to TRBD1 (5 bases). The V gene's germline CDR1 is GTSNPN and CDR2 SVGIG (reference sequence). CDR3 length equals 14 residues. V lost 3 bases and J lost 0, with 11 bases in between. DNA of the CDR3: TGTGCCTGGAGCACAAGACAGATGAACACTGAAGCTTTCTTT. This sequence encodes CAWSTRQMNTEAFF.

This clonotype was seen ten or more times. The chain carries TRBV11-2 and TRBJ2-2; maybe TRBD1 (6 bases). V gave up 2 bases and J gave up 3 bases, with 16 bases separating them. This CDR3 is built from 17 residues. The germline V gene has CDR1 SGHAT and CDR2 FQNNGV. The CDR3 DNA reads TGTGCCAGCAGCTTAATCCCAGGGGCAGGTGACACCGGGGAGCTGTTTTTT. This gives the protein CASSLIPGAGDTGELFF.

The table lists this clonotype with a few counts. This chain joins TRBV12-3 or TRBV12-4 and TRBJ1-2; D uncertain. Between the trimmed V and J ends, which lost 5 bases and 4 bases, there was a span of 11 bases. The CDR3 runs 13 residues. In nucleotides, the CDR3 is TGTGCCAGCAGTCCGCTTAGGTTCTATGGCTACACCTTC. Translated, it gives CASSPLRFYGYTF.

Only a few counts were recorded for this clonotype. CDR3 nucleotides: TGTGCCAGCAGTTTATCGAGCGGGGGATACAATGAGCAGTTCTTC. Protein: CASSLSSGGYNEQFF. This sequence joins TRBV12-3 or TRBV12-4 and TRBJ2-1; 8 bases fit TRBD2. Trimming took 2 bases from V and 4 from J; bases not matched to a gene: 4. This CDR3 comprises 15 residues.

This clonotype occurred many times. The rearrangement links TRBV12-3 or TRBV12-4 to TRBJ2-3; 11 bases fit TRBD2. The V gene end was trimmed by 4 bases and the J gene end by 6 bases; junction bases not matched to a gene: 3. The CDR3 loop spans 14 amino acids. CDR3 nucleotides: TGTGCCAGCAGTTACGGGACTAGCGGTGATACGCAGTATTTT. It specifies CASSYGTSGDTQYF.

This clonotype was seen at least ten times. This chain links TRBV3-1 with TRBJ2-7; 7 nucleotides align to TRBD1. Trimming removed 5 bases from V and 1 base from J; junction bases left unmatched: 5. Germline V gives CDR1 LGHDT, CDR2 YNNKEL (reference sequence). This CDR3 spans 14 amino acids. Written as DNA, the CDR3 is TGTGCCAGCAGCTACTGGACAGGATCCTACGAGCAGTACTTC. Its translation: CASSYWTGSYEQYF.

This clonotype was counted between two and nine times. CDR3 protein: CASSLAVYEQYF. Here the CDR3 DNA reads TGTGCCAGCAGCTTAGCAGTTTACGAGCAGTACTTC. The gene calls are TRBV11-2 and TRBJ2-7; D not certain. Deletions cut 1 base from V and 4 bases from J, with 5 bases between. The CDR3 covers 12 residues. Germline V gene sequence: CDR1 SGHAT, CDR2 FQNNGV.

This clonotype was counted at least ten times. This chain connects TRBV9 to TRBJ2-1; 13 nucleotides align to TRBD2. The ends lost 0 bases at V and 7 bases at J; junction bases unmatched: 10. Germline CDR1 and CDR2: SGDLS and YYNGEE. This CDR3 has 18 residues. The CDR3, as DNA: TGTGCCAGCAGCGTAGACCCGACTAGCGGGGGGACCTCGAATGAGCAGTTCTTC. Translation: CASSVDPTSGGTSNEQFF. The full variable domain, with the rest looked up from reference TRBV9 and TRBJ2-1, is DSGVTQTPKHLITATGQRVTLRCSPRSGDLSVYWYQQSLDQGLQFLIQYYNGEERAKGNILERFSAQQFPDLHSELNLSSLELGDSALYFCASSVDPTSGGTSNEQFFGPGTRLTVL.